This T cell receptor beta chain was observed in a study of regulatory T cells in long-lasting Graves disease (dated by TCRdb to the early 2020s). With respect to the entire study: Newly diagnosed Graves' disease patients had taken antithyroid drugs for less than 3 months. Patients with persistent Graves' disease were compared with patients with newly diagnosed Graves' disease using TCR sequencing and RNA sequencing of peripheral blood. The study was conducted in China and was registered as a clinical trial. TCR sequencing covered approximately 13 persistent and 20 newly diagnosed Graves' disease patients, 33 samples in total. What the study reported, not specific to this receptor: Compared with newly diagnosed patients, patients with persistent Graves' disease had lower TCR Shannon entropy and fewer highly expanded clones, which suggests clonal expansion. A larger number of public clonotypes was shared among persistent patients (more than 2,500) than among newly diagnosed patients (roughly 970). The authors noted that the small sample size was a limitation that may lower accuracy. Sequencing and analysis were limited to the TCR beta chain. The study examined only peripheral blood because the primary lesion, thyroid tissue, could not be accessed. TRBV28, TRBJ1-2 and TRBJ2-5 were preferentially used in persistent disease, while TRBV20-1 and TRBJ2-1 were favored in newly diagnosed disease.

The library was prepared using multiplex PCR. The sample was run on an Illumina HiSeq 4000. TCR beta libraries were built with iRepertoire HTBI primers and Arm-PCR amplification of CDR3 regions. PCR products were gel purified before sequencing. The published analysis was carried out like this. Across samples, some 62 TRBV and roughly 13 TRBJ segments were identified and used for gene usage analysis of CDR3 amino acid clonotypes. COPE and FqMerger were used to merge the filtered high-quality paired reads into contigs. BLAST was used to align contigs to the IMGT TRBV, TRBD and TRBJ reference genes, and CDR3 was defined following IMGT. Any clonotype with a frequency above 0.1% was classified as a highly expanded clone. Shannon entropy was used to measure repertoire diversity, and the Gini coefficient was used to measure V-J evenness. Public clonotypes were defined as clonotypes shared by more than one individual. TCRdb reanalyzed the raw reads on its own, using fastp at Q25 for trimming and MiXCR for clone calling, and kept in-frame beta chains. CDR3 protein sequences are deduplicated, and each keeps its most common genes and DNA. The V and J calls were not made by the authors but by TCRdb's processing. The sample table lists 450,000 to 700,000 distinct CDR3 sequences, roughly 14% of them with a count of one. The ten largest clones add up to approximately 9.3% of the sample.

From the cysteine up to the phenylalanine, the CDR3 has a length of 17 residues. The only DNA kept is the CDR3, 51 bases in frame from the first base. V is pruned by 6 bases and J by 4 bases, leaving 17 bases of the junction without a gene match. Based on the germline V gene, the CDR1 and CDR2 sequences are KGHSH and LQKENI. Interpreted using the paper, the time point label stands for: newly diagnosed GD, antithyroid drugs for less than 3 months. For both TCR sequencing and RNA sequencing, RNA was extracted from PBMCs using TRIzol. The diagnosis of Graves' disease followed American Thyroid Association guidelines. Patients for the study were recruited at an endocrinology department in Xi'an, China. From each patient, roughly 9 milliliters of peripheral blood was collected into an EDTA anticoagulant tube. Ficoll Paque Plus density gradient separation was used to isolate PBMCs, and no further T cell sorting was done. An Agilent 2100 Bioanalyzer and agarose gel were used to check RNA quality, while a NanoDrop 2000 measured RNA concentration.

The sample holds a few counts of this clonotype. Its specific antigen is unknown. No qualities accompany the bases; no much larger clone lies one base away. The same data also contributed to another study, on T cells in Graves' hyperthyroidism and ophthalmopathy. Drawing on the second study: A patient counted as having stable Graves' hyperthyroidism if no progression to ophthalmopathy occurred over 18 months of follow-up. Hyperthyroidism patients were newly diagnosed, with disease duration under 2 months, and aged 18 to 65 years. Patients with uncontrolled infections, other autoimmune diseases, pregnancy or lactation were excluded. Clinical symptoms, serum thyroxine and TRAb, thyroid ultrasound, and orbital computed tomography formed the basis for the diagnoses. The TCR CDR3 was subjected to a first round of RT-PCR using the HTBI primer set and the Qiagen OneStep RT-PCR kit. Most expanded thyroid clonotypes (frequency above 0.001) were also detected in blood, a finding suggesting that blood repertoires may reflect thyroid immune responses. A 13 V-J signature model separated ophthalmopathy from stable hyperthyroidism, with just over 85% sensitivity and 81.08% specificity in cross-validation and 80%/75% in testing. In validation, the model predicted progression to ophthalmopathy a median of 6.5 months before onset, with about 64% sensitivity and almost 75% specificity. A discovery cohort of about 95 patients, roughly 43 with Graves' ophthalmopathy and over 55 with stable Graves' hyperthyroidism, was used to find distinguishing TCR V-J signatures. Prospective prediction of ophthalmopathy was tested in an independent validation cohort consisting of some 20 hyperthyroidism patients and around 16 patients who later progressed to ophthalmopathy. The roughly 100 discovery patients were randomly split 7:3 into training and test sets. Thyroid tissue and blood T-cell repertoires from several Graves' hyperthyroidism patients were also compared in the study. After blood sampling, hyperthyroidism patients were treated with methimazole at a starting dose of 30 mg daily, and ophthalmopathy patients were treated with high-dose intravenous methylprednisolone. Libraries were constructed in a second round of multiplex PCR, after which size selection and purification were carried out. Paired-end sequencing of the libraries was performed with 100 bp reads on an Illumina HiSeq2000. SOAPnuke was used to process the raw data, throwing out any read that contained adapters or uncalled bases, had a mean Phred below 15, or lacked an exact constant-primer or identifier match. High-quality paired reads were merged using COPE v1.2.5, and each unique nucleotide sequence was defined as a clonotype. MiTCR v1.1 was used to align the clonotypes against IMGT TRBV, TRBD and TRBJ reference segments. The analysis included only V-J combinations with a frequency above 0.0001, which together covered about 99% of the repertoires. A TCS score was defined as the ratio of F50 (clonal expansion) to E x V (chaos), with BLOSUM62-based TCRdist applied between CDR3 peptides within each V-J. Welch's t-statistics and random forest reduced around 520 V-J features to fewer than 15, which were used in a naive Bayes classifier (R e1071). Sample size was not statistically predetermined, and investigators were not blinded to group allocation. The paper reports TCR Vbeta CDR3 sequencing of approximately 140 peripheral blood samples: around 41 ophthalmopathy, roughly 80 hyperthyroidism and around 17 progressor patients.

Here the chain combines TRBV18 and TRBJ2-7; 8 nucleotides in the junction match TRBD2. The clonotype comes from a man aged 25 to 40 with Graves disease. Donor details come from another sample of the same person, matched by shared clones. The sample consisted of peripheral blood mononuclear cells (PBMCs), taken at new diagnosis, from a patient treated with antithyroid drugs. The base sequence is TGTGCCAGCTCCCCCCGGGATAGCGGGAAAGTGAGGTACGAGCAGTACTTC. This encodes CASSPRDSGKVRYEQYF.